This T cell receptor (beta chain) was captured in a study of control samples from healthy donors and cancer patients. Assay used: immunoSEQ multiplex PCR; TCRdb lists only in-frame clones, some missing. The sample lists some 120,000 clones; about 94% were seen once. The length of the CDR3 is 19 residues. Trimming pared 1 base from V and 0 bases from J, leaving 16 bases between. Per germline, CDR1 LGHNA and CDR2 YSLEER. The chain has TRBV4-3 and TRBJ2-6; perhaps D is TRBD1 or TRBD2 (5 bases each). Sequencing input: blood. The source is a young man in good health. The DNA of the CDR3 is TGCGCCAGCAGCCAAGGAGGGGTCATTTTTAGCTCTGGGGCCAACGTCCTGACTTTC. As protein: CASSQGGVIFSSGANVLTF.